This is a list of T cell receptor beta chains from one sample in a study of T cell responses to AZD1222 COVID-19 vaccine. TCRdb's table, derived via immunoSEQ multiplex PCR, lists solely in-frame clones and lacks some. This repertoire shows some 99,000 clones, about four fifths found once; its top ten account for 12% to 15%. The sample consisted of peripheral blood, taken 28 days after the second AZD1222 dose. The receptor set was obtained from an adult who received the AZD1222 COVID-19 vaccine. Each CDR3 is given with its conserved first and last residue. The D gene is left open where the match is weak. Clone size is stated in some rows and not others, as once, few, many or a class when expanded.

d_call: NA; v_call: TRBV27; clone_size: medium-sized; j_call: TRBJ1-1; cdr3_nt: TGTGCCAGCAGTTTACCGGGCTTAGGAGCTTTCTTT; cdr3_aa: CASSLPGLGAFF
d_call: NA; v_call: TRBV9; clone_size: NA; j_call: TRBJ1-2; cdr3_nt: TGTGCCAGCAGCGTAATGGACAGCCGTTTAGGGCGAGGCTACACCTTC; cdr3_aa: CASSVMDSRLGRGYTF
d_call: TRBD1; v_call: TRBV19; clone_size: once; j_call: TRBJ1-2; cdr3_nt: TGTGCCAGTAGTATCATCGGGACAGGGGCGGGCTACACCTTC; cdr3_aa: CASSIIGTGAGYTF
d_call: NA; v_call: TRBV19; clone_size: NA; j_call: TRBJ1-1; cdr3_nt: TGTGCCAGTAGTATTGGGGGGGCACCAGCTTTCTTT; cdr3_aa: CASSIGGAPAFF
d_call: NA; v_call: TRBV7-3; clone_size: NA; j_call: TRBJ2-1; cdr3_nt: TGTGCCAGCAGCTTAAATGGGCGGGTTGTTTACAATGAGCAGTTCTTC; cdr3_aa: CASSLNGRVVYNEQFF
d_call: NA; v_call: TRBV4-2; clone_size: NA; j_call: TRBJ2-5; cdr3_nt: TGTGCCAGCAGCCAAGCGGCAGGACCGGCACGTGAGACCCAGTACTTC; cdr3_aa: CASSQAAGPARETQYF
d_call: NA; v_call: TRBV27; clone_size: NA; j_call: TRBJ1-1; cdr3_nt: TGTGCCAGCAGTGGGCAGTTCGACACTGAAGCTTTCTTT; cdr3_aa: CASSGQFDTEAFF
d_call: NA; v_call: TRBV30; clone_size: NA; j_call: TRBJ1-2; cdr3_nt: TGTGCCTGGAGTACTAGAATCGTGGGGGGCTACACCTTC; cdr3_aa: CAWSTRIVGGYTF
d_call: NA; v_call: TRBV18; clone_size: NA; j_call: TRBJ2-4; cdr3_nt: TGTGCCAGCTCACCCCCGGGACCCGAAGGGAACATTCAGTACTTC; cdr3_aa: CASSPPGPEGNIQYF
d_call: NA; v_call: TRBV6-6; clone_size: NA; j_call: TRBJ1-2; cdr3_nt: TGTGCCAGCAGGAGTAATAACTATGGCTACACCTTC; cdr3_aa: CASRSNNYGYTF